These T cell receptor beta chains were read from a single sample in a study of CD8+ T cells in alopecia areata. Generated by immunoSEQ multiplex PCR, the TCRdb table keeps only in-frame clones and is missing some. The sample has roughly 150,000 clones; more than 55% are singletons. The sample taken for sequencing was CD8+ T cells sorted from blood. The receptors shown here come from a human donor in good health. Each CDR3 is given with its conserved first and last residue. The order of the fields is clone size, J gene, D gene, V gene, CDR3 protein, CDR3 DNA. The D gene is left open where the match is weak. Clone size is shown for a subset of rows, as once, few, many or a class of expanded clone.

few | TRBJ2-5 | TRBD2 | TRBV27 | CASSSLAGRETQYF | TGTGCCAGCAGTTCTCTAGCGGGCCGGGAGACCCAGTACTTC
. | TRBJ2-7 | TRBD2 | TRBV14 | CASSLFPGTSRSEQYF | TGTGCCAGCAGCCTCTTCCCCGGGACTAGCCGCTCCGAGCAGTACTTC
. | TRBJ2-7 | . | TRBV29-1 | CSVRRGPTYEQYF | TGCAGCGTTCGGAGGGGTCCCACCTACGAGCAGTACTTC
few | TRBJ2-7 | . | TRBV5-1 | CASSLEPGRSGEQYF | TGCGCCAGCAGCTTGGAACCGGGACGATCGGGGGAGCAGTACTTC
once | TRBJ2-2 | TRBD2 | TRBV23-1 | CASSQPCFSGRSSTGELFF | TGCGCCAGCAGTCAACCCTGCTTTAGCGGGAGAAGTTCCACCGGGGAGCTGTTTTTT
. | TRBJ2-1 | . | TRBV7-9 | CASSLIVDEQFF | TGTGCCAGCAGCTTAATAGTTGATGAGCAGTTCTTC
. | TRBJ1-2 | . | TRBV4-2 | CASSQDSLGYTF | TGTGCCAGCAGCCAAGACTCATTGGGCTACACCTTC
few | TRBJ2-3 | . | TRBV7-8 | CASSLNPDTQYF | TGTGCCAGCAGCCTGAATCCGGATACGCAGTATTTT
. | TRBJ2-7 | TRBD2 | TRBV5-1 | CASSSLAGASEQYF | TGCGCCAGCAGCTCGCTAGCGGGAGCATCCGAGCAGTACTTC
. | TRBJ2-7 | . | TRBV6-6 | CASSYGTYEQYF | TGTGCCAGCAGTTACGGAACCTACGAGCAGTACTTC
. | TRBJ2-5 | . | TRBV10-2 | CASSDQGTQYF | TGCGCCAGCAGCGACCAGGGGACCCAATACTTC
. | TRBJ2-5 | . | TRBV27 | CASSRRANQETQYF | TGTGCCAGCAGCCGCCGGGCAAACCAAGAGACCCAGTACTTC
few | TRBJ2-1 | . | TRBV13 | CASTQVADGEQFF | TGTGCCAGCACCCAGGTTGCGGATGGTGAGCAGTTCTTC
few | TRBJ1-1 | TRBD1 | TRBV19 | CASGTGGTEAFF | TGTGCCAGTGGTACAGGGGGCACTGAAGCTTTCTTT
. | TRBJ2-7 | . | TRBV27 | CASSLGGEQYF | TGTGCCAGCAGTTTGGGTGGCGAGCAGTACTTC
. | TRBJ2-5 | . | TRBV7-8 | CASRRTGFEETQYF | TGTGCCAGCAGGCGGACCGGCTTTGAAGAGACCCAGTACTTC
. | TRBJ1-5 | . | TRBV4-1 | CASSQDRGVGQPQHF | TGCGCCAGCAGCCAAGATAGGGGGGTTGGTCAGCCCCAGCATTTT
once | TRBJ2-7 | . | TRBV28 | CASSQGDSPYEQYF | TGTGCCAGCAGCCAAGGAGACAGTCCCTACGAGCAGTACTTC
once | TRBJ1-1 | . | TRBV30 | CAWSRVNTEAFF | TGTGCCTGGAGTCGGGTGAACACTGAAGCTTTCTTT
few | TRBJ2-2 | TRBD1 | TRBV10-1 | CASSPGTGGATGELFF | TGCGCCAGCAGTCCCGGGACAGGGGGTGCAACCGGGGAGCTGTTTTTT
once | TRBJ1-1 | . | TRBV6-6 | CASSRGENTEAFF | TGTGCCAGCAGTCGAGGGGAAAACACTGAAGCTTTCTTT
. | TRBJ2-3 | TRBD2 | TRBV2 | CASSGGLAGATDTQYF | TGTGCCAGCAGTGGAGGACTAGCGGGAGCCACAGATACGCAGTATTTT
. | TRBJ1-2 | . | TRBV7-9 | CASSSTASGYTF | TGTGCCAGCAGCTCGACAGCAAGTGGCTACACCTTC
. | TRBJ1-5 | . | TRBV13 | CASSSQASNQPQHF | TGTGCCAGCAGCTCACAGGCTAGCAATCAGCCCCAGCATTTT
. | TRBJ2-5 | . | TRBV27 | CASSHPYQETQYF | TGTGCCAGCAGCCATCCGTACCAAGAGACCCAGTACTTC
. | TRBJ2-7 | . | TRBV28 | CASSLYSNANSYEQYF | TGTGCCAGCAGTTTATATTCCAACGCCAATTCCTACGAGCAGTACTTC
. | TRBJ2-7 | . | TRBV29-1 | CSVALGYEQYF | TGCAGCGTTGCCCTCGGATACGAGCAGTACTTC
. | TRBJ2-5 | TRBD2 | TRBV2 | CASSKGTSGLQETQYF | TGTGCCAGCAGTAAAGGGACTAGCGGACTCCAAGAGACCCAGTACTTC
. | TRBJ1-5 | TRBD1 | TRBV27 | CASSPRQGGSNQPQHF | TGTGCCAGCAGTCCCCGACAGGGGGGAAGCAATCAGCCCCAGCATTTT
. | TRBJ2-7 | TRBD1 | TRBV30 | CAWSVQGAYEQYF | TGTGCCTGGAGTGTACAGGGGGCATACGAGCAGTACTTC
. | TRBJ2-3 | . | TRBV9 | CASSRTGTDTDTQYF | TGTGCCAGCAGCCGCACAGGAACCGACACAGATACGCAGTATTTT
. | TRBJ2-4 | TRBD1 | TRBV27 | CASSKGAQLYIQYF | TGTGCCAGCAGTAAGGGGGCGCAGCTTTACATTCAGTACTTC
. | TRBJ2-5 | . | TRBV9 | CASSVPGLETQYF | TGTGCCAGCAGCGTTCCGGGTCTAGAGACCCAGTACTTC
. | TRBJ2-1 | TRBD2 | TRBV29-1 | CSVPRGGAGDNEQFF | TGCAGCGTCCCTAGGGGAGGCGCGGGAGACAATGAGCAGTTCTTC
. | TRBJ2-7 | . | TRBV2 | CASTLGSINEQYF | TGTGCCAGCACTCTCGGGAGTATTAACGAGCAGTACTTC
few | TRBJ2-7 | . | TRBV18 | CASSPSRREKTYEQYF | TGTGCCAGCTCACCAAGTCGGAGGGAAAAGACCTACGAGCAGTACTTC
. | TRBJ2-7 | . | TRBV23-1 | CASSHFSSPLSEQYF | TGCGCCAGCAGTCACTTTAGTAGCCCCCTCTCCGAGCAGTACTTC
. | TRBJ2-7 | . | TRBV7-9 | CASSHLGTYEQYF | TGTGCCAGCAGCCACTTGGGAACCTACGAGCAGTACTTC
. | TRBJ1-2 | TRBD1 | TRBV9 | CASSAPGTGEPSNYGYTF | TGTGCCAGCAGCGCCCCCGGGACAGGGGAACCCTCTAACTATGGCTACACCTTC
. | TRBJ1-1 | TRBD1 | TRBV25-1 | CASSENRGAFF | TGTGCCAGCAGTGAGAACAGGGGGGCTTTCTTT
few | TRBJ1-2 | . | TRBV27 | CASSLLRDYGYTF | TGTGCCAGCAGTTTACTGCGAGACTATGGCTACACCTTC
. | TRBJ1-2 | . | TRBV2 | CASSGRSNYGYTF | TGTGCCAGCAGTGGGAGGTCTAACTATGGCTACACCTTC
. | TRBJ1-1 | . | TRBV13 | CASSSGLTNEAFF | TGTGCCAGCAGCTCCGGACTCACCAATGAAGCTTTCTTT
. | TRBJ2-3 | . | TRBV29-1 | CSVAYRDRTDTQYF | TGCAGCGTTGCGTACAGGGATCGTACAGATACGCAGTATTTT
. | TRBJ1-1 | TRBD1 | TRBV2 | CARGTGGRTEAFF | TGTGCCCGGGGGACAGGGGGCAGGACTGAAGCTTTCTTT
few | TRBJ2-3 | TRBD1 | TRBV19 | CASTTGGGDTQYF | TGTGCCAGTACTACAGGGGGTGGAGATACGCAGTATTTT
. | TRBJ2-1 | . | TRBV29-1 | CSVEGNSDYSYNEQFF | TGCAGCGTTGAAGGGAACTCGGATTACTCCTACAATGAGCAGTTCTTC
. | TRBJ2-2 | . | TRBV9 | CASSVVLNTGELFF | TGTGCCAGCAGCGTAGTACTCAACACCGGGGAGCTGTTTTTT
once | TRBJ2-7 | TRBD1 | TRBV2 | CASQPTGASYEQYF | TGTGCCAGCCAACCCACAGGGGCATCCTACGAGCAGTACTTC
. | TRBJ1-5 | . | TRBV19 | CASSASGPQHF | TGTGCCAGTAGTGCCTCTGGGCCCCAGCATTTT
once | TRBJ1-2 | . | TRBV7-8 | CASSSGGGNGYTF | TGTGCCAGCAGCTCTGGGGGCGGAAATGGCTACACCTTC